This is a list of T cell receptor beta chains from one sample in a study of blood T cells in healthy people across ages. Each CDR3 protein is one row after TCRdb ran MiXCR on the 5' RACE reads. The sample contains some 760,000 distinct CDR3 sequences, around 25% of which appear only once. The same data also contributed to another study, on T cells of mothers and their children.

Sequencing was performed on blood. All receptors derive from a boy younger than 18 in good health. Each CDR3 is given with its conserved first and last residue. The D gene is left open where the match is weak. Not every row has a clone size; where given, it reads once, few, many or a size class.

V gene	clone size	J gene	D gene	CDR3 DNA	CDR3 protein
TRBV20-1	.	TRBJ2-5	TRBD2	TGCAGTGCTGGGAGGGACTCTCAAGAGACCCAGTACTTC	CSAGRDSQETQYF
TRBV29-1	.	TRBJ2-3	.	TGCAGCGTGGAGCGGGCCCAACCCTATACGCAGTATTTT	CSVERAQPYTQYF
TRBV5-1	few	TRBJ1-2	.	TGCGCCAGCAAGGACGACTATGGCTACACCTTC	CASKDDYGYTF
TRBV2	.	TRBJ2-2	TRBD1	TGTGCCAGCACTCGGGACAGGGGAACCGGGGAGCTGTTTTTT	CASTRDRGTGELFF
TRBV28	.	TRBJ2-4	TRBD2	TGTGCCAGCAGTTCCGGGACGGGGGGGATCAACATTCAGTACTTC	CASSSGTGGINIQYF
TRBV21-1	few	TRBJ2-7	.	TGTGCCAGCAGCAAGGGGGACAGTTCCCCCTACGAGCAGTACTTC	CASSKGDSSPYEQYF
TRBV6-5	few	TRBJ1-1	TRBD1	TGTGCCAGCAGTTCGGACAGGGGCATCCCTACTGAAGCTTTCTTT	CASSSDRGIPTEAFF
TRBV20-1	few	TRBJ2-1	TRBD2	TGCAGTGCTATATGGGATCTAGCGGGGGATGAGCAGTTCTTC	CSAIWDLAGDEQFF
TRBV6-2/TRBV6-3	few	TRBJ2-3	TRBD2	TGTGCCAGCAAAGCGGGAGGCACAGATACGCAGTATTTT	CASKAGGTDTQYF
TRBV12-3/TRBV12-4	.	TRBJ2-2	TRBD1	TGTGCCAGCAGAACGGCGGCAGGGGGCACCGGGGAGCTGTTTTTT	CASRTAAGGTGELFF
TRBV6-5	.	TRBJ2-7	.	TGTGCCAGCAGTTACTCCGGGGGGACAGGTTACGAGCAGTACTTC	CASSYSGGTGYEQYF
TRBV29-1	few	TRBJ1-2	.	TGCAGCGTTGGGGCACCCTCTATGATCTATGGCTACACCTTC	CSVGAPSMIYGYTF
TRBV6-1	few	TRBJ2-2	.	TGTGCCAGCAGTGAAAGGGTAGCCTTAAACACCGGGGAGCTGGTTTTT	CASSERVALNTGELVF
TRBV5-6	.	TRBJ2-7	TRBD1	TGTGCCAGCATCGGAGACAGGGCGGACGAGCAGTACTTC	CASIGDRADEQYF
TRBV4-3	.	TRBJ2-3	.	TGCGCCAGCAGCCAAGACGTCGGGGGAGGACCAGATACGCAGTATTTT	CASSQDVGGGPDTQYF
TRBV3-1	few	TRBJ1-3	TRBD1	TGTGCCAGCAGCCAAGCGACAGGGTTCTCCATATATTTT	CASSQATGFSIYF
TRBV19	.	TRBJ2-1	.	TGTGCCAGTAGTATGTTCCCGGCCGGGATCAATGAGCAGTTCTTC	CASSMFPAGINEQFF
TRBV15	.	TRBJ2-4	.	TGTGCCACCAGCTTTAGCCGCTTACTCAAAAACATTCAGTACTTC	CATSFSRLLKNIQYF
TRBV28	once	TRBJ1-5	.	TGTGCCAGCAGCCCGGGGACGGCATATAGCAATCAGCCCCAGCATTTT	CASSPGTAYSNQPQHF
TRBV20-1	.	TRBJ2-5	.	TGCAGTGCTAGAATAACCGAGACCCAGTACTTC	CSARITETQYF
TRBV10-3	few	TRBJ2-7	.	TGCGCCCATTCTCAAGGGCCAACCTACGAGCAGTACTTC	CAHSQGPTYEQYF
TRBV20-1	.	TRBJ2-7	TRBD2	TGCAGTGCTGATTCCGGGACTAGCGGGAACGAGCAGTACTTC	CSADSGTSGNEQYF
TRBV3-1	few	TRBJ2-1	TRBD2	TGTGCCAGCAGCCAAGATGGTCTAGCGGGGGGGCTTTTTTCCAATGAGCAGTTCTTC	CASSQDGLAGGLFSNEQFF
TRBV7-7	.	TRBJ2-2	TRBD1	TGTGCTAGCAACTTATCCCCGACAGGGGGTGGGACCGGGGAGCTGTTTTTT	CASNLSPTGGGTGELFF
TRBV9	.	TRBJ2-1	TRBD2	TGTGCCAGCAGCGTAGGGCTAGCGGGAGTGTATGAGCAGTTCTTC	CASSVGLAGVYEQFF
TRBV7-2	few	TRBJ2-5	.	TGTGCCAGCAGCTTAGGGGGCAGGGCGGAGCAGTACTTC	CASSLGGRAEQYF
TRBV6-1	.	TRBJ2-3	TRBD1	TGTGCCAGCAGTGAAATAGGGACCGGGACAGGGGAGTATTTT	CASSEIGTGTGEYF
TRBV24-1	.	TRBJ1-4	.	TGTGCCACCAGGGACACGAATGAAAAACTGTTTTTT	CATRDTNEKLFF
TRBV6-1	.	TRBJ2-3	TRBD2	TGTGCCAGCAGTGATAGCGGGAGGGGCACAGATACGCAGTATTTT	CASSDSGRGTDTQYF
TRBV3-1	few	TRBJ1-1	.	TGTGCCAGCAGCCCTCAGGGGATGGGTGGCACTGAAGCTTTCTTT	CASSPQGMGGTEAFF
TRBV5-5	few	TRBJ2-7	.	TGTGCCAGCAGCTTGATACCCCCGGACGAGCAGTACTTC	CASSLIPPDEQYF
TRBV18	few	TRBJ1-1	.	TGTGCCAGCTCACAGGGGGAGAACACTGAAGCTTTCTTT	CASSQGENTEAFF
TRBV7-9	.	TRBJ2-1	TRBD2	TGTGCCAGCAGCTTAGTTTCCAGCGGGGTAAGAAATGAGCAGTTCTTC	CASSLVSSGVRNEQFF
TRBV3-1	.	TRBJ2-6	.	TGTGCCAGCAGCGGACGTCCTAGTACTGGGGCCAACGTCCTGACTTTC	CASSGRPSTGANVLTF
TRBV7-9	few	TRBJ1-1	.	TGTGCCAGCAGCTTAGTCGCACCGAACACTGAAGCTTTCTTT	CASSLVAPNTEAFF
TRBV29-1	few	TRBJ2-7	.	TGCAGCGTTGAAGTTTCTCTCCAGGGAGGGGGGGGATACGAGCAGTACTTC	CSVEVSLQGGGGYEQYF
TRBV3-1	.	TRBJ1-2	.	TGTGCCAGCAGCCAACGACGTAGCTATGGCTACACCTTC	CASSQRRSYGYTF
TRBV27	.	TRBJ1-1	.	TGTGCCAGCAGTCCCGAGCGGGATCCGAACACTGAAGCTTTCTTT	CASSPERDPNTEAFF
TRBV28	many	TRBJ1-1	.	TGTGCCAGCAGCCGCCGCACTGAAGCTTTCTTT	CASSRRTEAFF
TRBV6-2/TRBV6-3	few	TRBJ2-5	.	TGTGCCGGCAGTTACTCGTGGGCAGCTCAAGAGACCCAGTACTTC	CAGSYSWAAQETQYF
TRBV13	.	TRBJ2-5	.	TGTGCCAGCACCCCAGTGGAGGGGGCCTCAGTAGAGACCCAGTACTTC	CASTPVEGASVETQYF
TRBV9	few	TRBJ2-4	.	TGCGCCAGCAGCTCCTCGGTAGCCAAAAACATTCAGTACTTC	CASSSSVAKNIQYF